This TCR beta chain was sequenced in a study of T cells expressing NK-cell markers. For the study at large: The study drew TCR beta repertoires from sorted CD3+CD56+NKG2C+, CD3+CD56+NKG2C- and CD3+CD56-NKG2C+ T cells.

Whole-study findings and limits: HCMV specificity of expanded NKG2C+ T cell clones remained unclear. 1.0-7.0% of CD8+ T cells in several donors belonged to dominant NKG2C+ clonotypes.

About this clonotype: Its antigen is unidentified.

Scientists made TCR beta cDNA using 5'RACE template switching with UMIs. For each CDR3 protein, TCRdb gives one entry from its re-call of the 5' RACE reads, without DNA. Its listing shows 350,000 to 450,000 distinct CDR3 sequences. Germline V gives CDR1 SEHNR, CDR2 FQNEAQ (reference sequence). The CDR3 has 15 residues. Sequences were obtained from blood T cells: a sorted CD56 or NKG2C T cell subset, CD4+ or CD8+ T cells, or bulk PBMC T cells (not recorded which). The chain uses TRBV7-9 and TRBJ1-1; as DNA is missing, the TRBD1 call by TCRdb cannot be tested. The clonotype was recovered from a man aged 18-75 years in good health. This chain's CDR3 is CASSENTRDGGEAFF.